Shown below are 4 T cell receptor beta chains from a single sample sequenced in a study of shared clonotypes between healthy human individuals. Some clones are missing from TCRdb's copy, which holds only in-frame ones; the method was immunoSEQ multiplex PCR. The sample has around 340,000 clones; around 70% are singletons. Sequences were obtained from memory CD4+ T cells sorted from blood. Subset of the sample: CD45RA-negative fraction. The receptors were gathered from a man aged 25 to 40 in good health.

This chain uses TRBV5-1 with TRBJ2-5, with D uncertain. There are 15 residues in the CDR3. Looked up from germline, CDR1 is SGHRS and CDR2 is YFSETQ. Trimming shortened V by 0 bases and J by 5 bases, and 14 bases separated the two germline ends. The CDR3 coding sequence is TGCGCCAGCAGCTTGGAGGCTAGGTTAGTGGAGACCCAGTACTTC. It is translated as CASSLEARLVETQYF.

The rearrangement uses TRBV18 and TRBJ1-3, with TRBD1 matching over 7 bases. The length of the CDR3 is 19 residues. From germline, CDR1 is KGHSH and CDR2 LQKENI. V lost 4 bases, J lost 1 base, and 16 bases stayed unmatched. DNA for the CDR3: TGTGCCAGCTCACGGGGGGATGCACAGGGGCCCCCTTCTGGAAACACCATATATTTT. Translating it yields CASSRGDAQGPPSGNTIYF.

The chain uses TRBV7-3 and TRBJ2-4, with 8 nucleotides matching TRBD2. The CDR3 extends over 14 amino acids. Germline V lookup: CDR1 SGHTA, CDR2 FQGTGA. V was pared by 5 bases and J by 8 bases, with 8 bases of the junction left unmatched. In DNA, the CDR3 is TGTGCCAGCAGCCAACAGGCGGGGGGAGACATTCAGTACTTC. Its translation: CASSQQAGGDIQYF.

The chain has TRBV2 and TRBJ1-1; D gene unclear. This CDR3 is 13 amino acids long. Germline lookup yields CDR1 SNHLY and CDR2 FYNNEI. The V gene lost 7 bases and the J gene lost 3 bases, with 12 bases spanning the gap. The CDR3 reads CASKEERDTEAFF. The CDR3, as DNA: TGTGCCAGCAAGGAAGAGCGGGACACTGAAGCTTTCTTT.